This TCR beta chain is from a study of T cells expressing NK-cell markers. In germline, CDR1 is SGHRS, CDR2 YFSETQ. The CDR3 covers 15 residues. TCRdb re-analyzed the 5' RACE reads; it lists each CDR3 protein once, without DNA. The specimen's table records about 460,000 distinct CDR3 sequences. This TCR was recovered from a woman between 50 and 59 years old in good health. This chain uses TRBV5-1 with TRBJ1-2; the D call from TCRdb, TRBD1, cannot be confirmed without DNA. The sequencing sample was made of blood T cells: a sorted CD56 or NKG2C T cell subset, CD4+ or CD8+ T cells, or bulk PBMC T cells (not recorded which). CDR3 loop: CASSLGGPGSVGYTF.